A selection of T cell receptor beta chains follows, all from one sample in a study of regulatory T cells in long-lasting Graves disease. TCRdb itself ran the multiplex PCR reads through MiXCR, one entry per CDR3 protein. The repertoire holds 560,000 or so distinct CDR3 sequences, with roughly 15% as singletons. The data were also submitted as part of a second study, on T cells in Graves' hyperthyroidism and ophthalmopathy.

The starting material was peripheral blood mononuclear cells (PBMCs), obtained at new diagnosis, from a patient treated with antithyroid drugs. The receptors come from a man younger than 35 with Graves disease. Both conserved end residues are part of each CDR3. The D gene is left open where the match is weak. Size is omitted from some rows. Given values are once, few, many or a class for expanded clones.

clone_size	d_call	v_call	j_call	cdr3_aa	cdr3_nt
many	-	TRBV11-2	TRBJ2-5	CASSPTGSETQYF	TGTGCCAGCAGCCCTACAGGATCTGAGACCCAGTACTTC
-	TRBD2	TRBV19	TRBJ2-7	CASSITTSGSYEQYF	TGTGCCAGTAGCATAACTACTAGCGGGTCCTACGAGCAGTACTTC
few	TRBD1	TRBV4-1	TRBJ2-2	CASSQVGDRLTGELFF	TGCGCCAGCAGCCAAGTAGGGGACAGATTAACCGGGGAGCTGTTTTTT
-	-	TRBV30	TRBJ2-1	CAWSLGAYNEQFF	TGTGCCTGGAGTCTAGGGGCCTACAATGAGCAGTTCTTC
many	TRBD2	TRBV2	TRBJ2-5	CASIPRAGGSETQYF	TGTGCCAGCATCCCGCGGGCGGGAGGTTCAGAGACCCAGTACTTC
-	-	TRBV15	TRBJ1-1	CATAWMNTEAFF	TGTGCCACCGCCTGGATGAACACTGAAGCTTTCTTT
-	TRBD1	TRBV30	TRBJ1-2	CAWSVRPGQGANGYTF	TGTGCCTGGAGTGTACGGCCGGGACAGGGGGCCAATGGCTACACCTTC
-	TRBD1	TRBV28	TRBJ1-1	CASSLRGTQAFF	TGTGCCAGCAGTCTCAGGGGGACTCAAGCTTTCTTT
many	-	TRBV15	TRBJ2-2	CATSRAGSDTGELFF	TGTGCCACCAGCAGAGCAGGGTCCGACACCGGGGAGCTGTTTTTT
many	-	TRBV3-1	TRBJ1-1	CASSQLWGQGMEAFF	TGTGCCAGCAGCCAGCTTTGGGGGCAGGGAATGGAGGCTTTCTTT
many	TRBD2	TRBV7-6	TRBJ2-3	CASRASGRVTDTQYF	TGTGCCAGCAGGGCTAGCGGGAGGGTCACAGATACGCAGTATTTT
few	-	TRBV28	TRBJ2-3	CASSYSDSFTDTQYF	TGTGCCAGCAGTTACTCGGACAGTTTCACAGATACGCAGTATTTT
-	-	TRBV5-1	TRBJ1-1	CASSLDPRDTEAFF	TGCGCCAGCAGCTTGGATCCAAGGGACACTGAAGCTTTCTTT
many	TRBD1	TRBV7-3	TRBJ1-1	CASSPKGDRREAFF	TGTGCCAGCAGCCCGAAAGGGGACAGACGTGAAGCTTTCTTT
few	-	TRBV20-1	TRBJ2-3	CSARTTGGQGDTQYF	TGCAGTGCTAGAACAACCGGGGGCCAGGGAGATACGCAGTATTTT
few	TRBD1	TRBV27	TRBJ1-6	CASSGQAYSPLHF	TGTGCCAGCAGCGGACAGGCCTATTCACCCCTCCACTTT
-	-	TRBV20-1	TRBJ2-6	CSASRSSFSGANVLTF	TGCAGTGCTAGTCGAAGCAGCTTCTCTGGGGCCAACGTCCTGACTTTC
many	TRBD1	TRBV5-1	TRBJ2-7	CASNRQGSHEQYF	TGCGCCAGCAATCGACAGGGAAGCCACGAGCAGTACTTC
many	-	TRBV10-2	TRBJ2-7	CASSRQQDYEQYF	TGCGCCAGCAGCAGACAACAAGACTACGAGCAGTACTTC
few	-	TRBV6-1	TRBJ1-3	CASVDPAGNTIYF	TGTGCCAGCGTGGATCCTGCCGGAAACACCATATATTTT
few	-	TRBV5-1	TRBJ2-2	CASSLGRDGELFF	TGCGCCAGCAGCTTGGGAAGGGACGGGGAGCTGTTTTTT
few	-	TRBV7-9	TRBJ1-4	CASSFTVLQGSTNEKLFF	TGTGCCAGCAGCTTTACCGTTCTACAGGGATCAACTAATGAAAAACTGTTTTTT
many	-	TRBV11-2	TRBJ1-1	CASSSLWVRNTEAFF	TGTGCCAGCAGCTCGCTCTGGGTACGTAACACTGAAGCTTTCTTT
many	-	TRBV12-3/TRBV12-4	TRBJ1-1	CASSPQAIGPNTEAFF	TGTGCCAGCAGCCCTCAAGCAATAGGTCCGAACACTGAAGCTTTCTTT
few	TRBD2	TRBV14	TRBJ2-7	CASSQIAGGPYEQYF	TGTGCCAGCAGCCAAATAGCGGGAGGGCCGTACGAGCAGTACTTC
many	TRBD1	TRBV6-2/TRBV6-3	TRBJ2-7	CASSGQGQGRNEQYF	TGTGCCAGCAGTGGCCAAGGACAGGGGAGGAACGAGCAGTACTTC
many	-	TRBV28	TRBJ1-1	CASSLSRPHAFF	TGTGCCAGCAGTTTATCCCGACCCCATGCTTTCTTT
many	-	TRBV20-1	TRBJ2-5	CSATSQETQYF	TGCAGCGCAACTAGCCAAGAGACCCAGTACTTC
many	TRBD1	TRBV6-1	TRBJ2-4	CASSVDRAIAKNIQYF	TGTGCCAGCAGTGTGGACAGGGCAATAGCCAAAAACATTCAGTACTTC
few	-	TRBV9	TRBJ2-5	CASSVVASGETQYF	TGTGCCAGCAGCGTAGTCGCCAGCGGAGAGACCCAGTACTTC
-	TRBD2	TRBV5-1	TRBJ2-7	CASSLGSGLLPTEQYF	TGCGCCAGCAGCTTGGGTAGCGGGCTGTTACCAACTGAACAGTACTTC
many	TRBD2	TRBV11-2	TRBJ2-5	CASSLVGTSVETQYF	TGTGCCAGCAGCCTCGTAGGGACTAGTGTCGAGACCCAGTACTTC
many	-	TRBV5-1	TRBJ1-4	CASSRGTGNEKLFF	TGCGCCAGCAGCCGCGGGACGGGAAATGAAAAACTGTTTTTT
few	TRBD2	TRBV20-1	TRBJ2-1	CSAAPSGSINEQFF	TGCAGTGCTGCCCCTAGCGGGAGTATCAATGAGCAGTTCTTC
few	-	TRBV10-2	TRBJ2-2	CASSEWWEPDTGELFF	TGCGCCAGCAGTGAGTGGTGGGAGCCTGACACCGGGGAGCTGTTTTTT
many	-	TRBV20-1	TRBJ2-3	CSARDGSGASTDTQYF	TGCAGTGCTAGAGATGGGTCGGGAGCCTCCACAGATACGCAGTATTTT
few	-	TRBV11-2	TRBJ2-2	CASSTRRGVTGELFF	TGTGCCAGCAGCACGCGGAGGGGGGTCACCGGGGAGCTGTTTTTT
few	-	TRBV20-1	TRBJ2-5	CSARGGQGVGETQYF	TGCAGTGCTAGAGGAGGGCAGGGAGTCGGAGAGACCCAGTACTTC
few	-	TRBV15	TRBJ2-1	CATSRVGGHGSYNEQFF	TGTGCCACCAGCAGGGTGGGCGGGCACGGCTCCTACAATGAGCAGTTCTTC
many	-	TRBV2	TRBJ1-1	CASNGRERNTEAFF	TGTGCCAGCAACGGAAGAGAACGGAACACTGAAGCTTTCTTT
once	TRBD1	TRBV29-1	TRBJ2-3	CSAGQGGGLADTQYF	TGCAGCGCAGGACAGGGTGGGGGTTTGGCAGATACGCAGTATTTT
many	-	TRBV27	TRBJ2-1	CASSSPEMLGLYNEQFF	TGTGCCAGCAGTTCCCCCGAAATGCTGGGACTCTACAATGAGCAGTTCTTC
once	-	TRBV3-1	TRBJ2-1	CASSQDAGAYNNEQFF	TGTGCCAGCAGCCAAGATGCAGGGGCGTATAACAATGAGCAGTTCTTC
many	TRBD2	TRBV20-1	TRBJ2-3	CSAPRGGSSDTQYF	TGCAGTGCTCCACGTGGCGGGAGCTCAGATACGCAGTATTTT
-	TRBD2	TRBV18	TRBJ2-1	CASSLGLVSNNEQFF	TGTGCCAGCTCACTCGGACTAGTGAGCAACAATGAGCAGTTCTTC
many	-	TRBV11-2	TRBJ2-3	CASSLVGSGDTQYF	TGTGCCAGCAGCTTAGTCGGGAGCGGTGATACGCAGTATTTT
many	-	TRBV12-3/TRBV12-4	TRBJ1-4	CASSLGTLEKLFF	TGTGCCAGCAGTTTAGGGACACTCGAAAAACTGTTTTTT
few	TRBD2	TRBV7-3	TRBJ2-2	CASAGASGRRNTGELFF	TGTGCCAGCGCAGGGGCTAGCGGGAGGAGGAACACCGGGGAGCTGTTTTTT
many	-	TRBV5-6	TRBJ2-7	CASSLHAEQYF	TGTGCCAGCAGCTTGCATGCCGAGCAGTACTTC
many	-	TRBV6-5	TRBJ1-2	CASSYSFYTNYGYTF	TGTGCCAGCAGTTACTCATTCTACACAAACTATGGCTACACCTTC
many	TRBD1	TRBV12-3/TRBV12-4	TRBJ1-3	CASTGTGRGNTIYF	TGTGCCAGCACCGGGACAGGGAGGGGAAACACCATATATTTT
few	TRBD2	TRBV20-1	TRBJ2-5	CSASGGRAPQETQYF	TGCAGTGCTAGCGGCGGGAGGGCGCCTCAAGAGACCCAGTACTTC
-	-	TRBV5-6	TRBJ1-1	CASSLEGSEAFF	TGTGCCAGCAGCTTGGAGGGTAGTGAAGCTTTCTTT
many	-	TRBV30	TRBJ1-2	CAWSFPGTTPDGYTF	TGTGCCTGGAGTTTCCCCGGGACAACTCCGGATGGCTACACCTTC
many	TRBD2	TRBV2	TRBJ2-5	CASSAGTSGNQETQYF	TGTGCCAGCAGTGCCGGGACTAGCGGGAATCAAGAGACCCAGTACTTC
-	-	TRBV19	TRBJ2-1	CASSPTSRSGYNEQFF	TGTGCCAGTAGTCCAACATCAAGATCCGGCTACAATGAGCAGTTCTTC
few	-	TRBV5-1	TRBJ2-5	CASSREMGETQYF	TGCGCCAGCAGCCGTGAGATGGGAGAGACCCAGTACTTC
-	-	TRBV19	TRBJ2-1	CASSPEGTVTSYNERFF	TGTGCCAGTAGTCCGGAGGGGACAGTTACCTCCTACAATGAGCGGTTCTTC
-	TRBD2	TRBV7-6	TRBJ2-3	CASSSNIAGMGDTQYF	TGTGCCAGCAGTTCTAATATAGCGGGAATGGGAGATACGCAGTATTTT
-	-	TRBV20-1	TRBJ2-7	CSARVNVYEQYF	TGCAGTGCTAGAGTAAACGTATACGAGCAGTACTTC